This T cell receptor (beta chain) is drawn from a study of blood T cell repertoires in COVID-19. As for the study in general: Whether acute or convalescent, the COVID-19 samples came from the United States, Italy and Spain. Sources were T cells, B-cell-depleted T cells, or PBMCs; the material itself was cDNA or gDNA.

CDR1 and CDR2 (germline): MDHEN, SYDVKM. The CDR3 is made up of 13 amino acids. Authors' methods: Estimation of nucleated cell counts relied on the amplification of reference gene primers. Measured with immunoSEQ multiplex PCR; TCRdb has only the in-frame clones, and not every one. V and J calls and clone size come straight from that table; D and trimming were deduced from the DNA. The sample has 200,000 to 250,000 clones, just over 85% seen once. Notes on this clone: Possible read error: a much larger clone is one base away. Distinct nucleotide sequences in the sample also encode this CDR3.

The receptor's source is a man aged 18 to 35 with active or convalescent COVID-19. The sample comprised peripheral blood. The chain links TRBV28 to TRBJ2-5; D is perhaps TRBD1 (7 bases). The CDR3 nucleotides read TGTGCCAGCAGTTTGCGGGACAGAGAGACTCAGTACTTC. As protein: CASSLRDRETQYF.